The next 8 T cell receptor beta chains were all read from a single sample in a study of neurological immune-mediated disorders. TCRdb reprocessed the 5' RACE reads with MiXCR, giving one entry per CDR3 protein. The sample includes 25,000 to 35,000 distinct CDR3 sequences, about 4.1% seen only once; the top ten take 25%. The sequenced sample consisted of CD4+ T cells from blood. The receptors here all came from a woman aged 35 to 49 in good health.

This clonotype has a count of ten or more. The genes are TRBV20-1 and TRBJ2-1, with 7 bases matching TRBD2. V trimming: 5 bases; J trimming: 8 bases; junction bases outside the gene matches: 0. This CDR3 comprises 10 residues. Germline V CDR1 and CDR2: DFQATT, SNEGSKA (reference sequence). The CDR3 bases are TGCAGTGCTGGGGGGGATGAGCAGTTCTTC. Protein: CSAGGDEQFF.

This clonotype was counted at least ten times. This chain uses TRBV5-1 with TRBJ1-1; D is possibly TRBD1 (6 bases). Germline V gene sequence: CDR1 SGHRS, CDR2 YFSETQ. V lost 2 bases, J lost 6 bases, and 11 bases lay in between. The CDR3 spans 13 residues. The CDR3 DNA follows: TGCGCCAGCAGCTTACAGGGTGGACCTGAAGCTTTCTTT. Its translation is CASSLQGGPEAFF. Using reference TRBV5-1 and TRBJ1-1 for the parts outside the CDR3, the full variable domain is KAGVTQTPRYLIKTRGQQVTLSCSPISGHRSVSWYQQTPGQGLQFLFEYFSETQRNKGNFPGRFSGRQFSNSRSEMNVSTLELGDSALYLCASSLQGGPEAFFGQGTRLTVV.

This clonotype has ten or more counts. Here the CDR3 reads CASSTTESTDTQYF. The CDR3 nucleotides are TGCGCCAGCAGCACCACCGAATCCACAGATACGCAGTATTTT. The rearrangement uses TRBV5-1 and TRBJ2-3, with D unclear. Germline-derived CDR1 and CDR2 are SGHRS and YFSETQ. This CDR3 region has 14 residues. The ends were cut back, 4 bases at V and 2 bases at J, with 11 bases in the middle.

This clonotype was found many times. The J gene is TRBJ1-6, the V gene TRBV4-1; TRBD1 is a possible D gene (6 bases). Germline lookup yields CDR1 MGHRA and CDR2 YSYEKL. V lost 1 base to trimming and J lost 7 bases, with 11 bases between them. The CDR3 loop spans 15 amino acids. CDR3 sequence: CASSQVHRVNSPLHF. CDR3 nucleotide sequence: TGCGCCAGCAGCCAAGTACACAGGGTAAATTCACCCCTCCACTTT.

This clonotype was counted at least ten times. As DNA, the CDR3 is TGTGCCAGCAGCGTAGGGGGACAGATAGGGGAGCTGTTTTTT. The encoded protein is CASSVGGQIGELFF. The chain is built from TRBV9 and TRBJ2-2; TRBD1 matches at 7 bases. Germline loops: CDR1 SGDLS, CDR2 YYNGEE. The CDR3 is 14 residues long. The junction had 4 bases not matched to a gene; V was cut back by 0 bases and J by 8 bases. The variable domain in full, with the rest retrieved from reference TRBV9 and TRBJ2-2, is DSGVTQTPKHLITATGQRVTLRCSPRSGDLSVYWYQQSLDQGLQFLIQYYNGEERAKGNILERFSAQQFPDLHSELNLSSLELGDSALYFCASSVGGQIGELFFGEGSRLTVL.

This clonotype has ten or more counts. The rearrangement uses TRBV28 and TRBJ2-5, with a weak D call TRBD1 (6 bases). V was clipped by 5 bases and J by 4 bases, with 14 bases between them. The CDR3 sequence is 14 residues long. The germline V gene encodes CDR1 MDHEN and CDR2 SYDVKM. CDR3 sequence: CASSAPQGRETQYF. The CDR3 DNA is TGTGCCAGCAGTGCTCCACAGGGAAGAGAGACCCAGTACTTC.

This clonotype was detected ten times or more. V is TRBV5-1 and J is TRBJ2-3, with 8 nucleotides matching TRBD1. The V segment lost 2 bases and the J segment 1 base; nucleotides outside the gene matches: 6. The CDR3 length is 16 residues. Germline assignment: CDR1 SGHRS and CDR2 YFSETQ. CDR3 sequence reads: CASSFPTGDGTDTQYF. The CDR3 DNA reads TGCGCCAGCAGCTTCCCGACAGGGGACGGCACAGATACGCAGTATTTT.

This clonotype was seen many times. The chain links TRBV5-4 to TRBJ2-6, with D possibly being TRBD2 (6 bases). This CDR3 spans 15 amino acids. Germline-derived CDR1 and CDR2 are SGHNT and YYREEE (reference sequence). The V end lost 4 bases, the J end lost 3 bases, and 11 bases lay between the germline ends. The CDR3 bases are TGTGCCAGCAGCCCGGAGGGCTATGGGGCCAACGTCCTGACTTTC. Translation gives CASSPEGYGANVLTF.